The 27 T cell receptor beta chains reported below all come from one sample, sequenced in a study of vaccination and CD4 T cells after COVID-19. Treatment given: roughly ten-day PBMC culture with coronavirus spike peptide pools or control peptides (ViraFEST assay). No antigen has been assigned to these receptors. Sequencing of the DNA from cultured CD4+ T cells was carried out with the Oncomine TCR Beta short-read assay. MiXCR, applied by TCRdb to the PCR reads, yields one record per CDR3 protein. This sample has 20,000 to 25,000 distinct CDR3 sequences, with 50% found just once. The sample comprised CD4+ T cells from blood, cultured in vitro. These receptors all come from a human donor who had recovered from COVID-19.

The chain carries TRBV7-9 and TRBJ2-2; tentative D call: TRBD2 (6 bases). This CDR3 has 14 amino acids. V gave up 0 bases and J gave up 7 bases, with 9 bases separating them. Germline CDR1 reads SEHNR; CDR2 reads FQNEAQ (reference sequence). The CDR3 DNA sequence: TGTGCCAGCAGCTTAGCGGGAGGTGTCGGGGAGCTGTTTTTT. It encodes CASSLAGGVGELFF.

The genes are TRBV19 and TRBJ1-2; 7 nucleotides match TRBD1. CDR1 LNHDA and CDR2 SQIVND come from the germline V gene (reference sequence). This CDR3 region has 13 residues. Germline trimming cut 3 bases from V and 8 bases from J; bases unmatched to any gene: 6. CDR3 sequence: CASSIGTATGYTF. CDR3 nucleotide sequence: TGTGCCAGTAGTATCGGGACAGCCACCGGCTACACCTTC. The full variable domain, in which reference TRBV19 and TRBJ1-2 provide the parts outside the CDR3, is DGGITQSPKYLFRKEGQNVTLSCEQNLNHDAMYWYRQDPGQGLRLIYYSQIVNDFQKGDIAEGYSVSREKKESFPLTVTSAQKNPTAFYLCASSIGTATGYTFGSGTRLTVV.

This clonotype occurred a few times. This chain joins TRBV20-1 and TRBJ1-2; no clear D gene. CDR1 and CDR2 from the germline V gene are DFQATT and SNEGSKA (reference sequence). The V end lost 5 bases, the J end lost 0 bases, and 7 bases lay between the germline ends. There are 12 residues in the CDR3. The CDR3, as DNA: TGCAGTGCTTACAGCACTAACTATGGCTACACCTTC. Translated: CSAYSTNYGYTF.

This clonotype was observed a single time. The chain links TRBV6-2 or TRBV6-3 to TRBJ2-1, with D perhaps matching TRBD2 (5 bases). CDR1 and CDR2 (germline): MNHEY, SVGEGT. The CDR3 consists of 14 residues. Trimming took off 4 bases at V and 7 bases at J, with 14 bases between the two ends. The CDR3 DNA reads TGTGCCAGCAGTTCCGGGATCTTTATTAATGAGCAGTTCTTC. Its protein product is CASSSGIFINEQFF.

The chain is built from TRBV6-2 or TRBV6-3 and TRBJ2-2; the D is unclear. The CDR3 consists of 11 residues. V shed 9 bases and J shed 7 bases, with 9 bases lying between them. CDR1 is MNHEY and CDR2 is SVGEGT in the germline V gene. DNA for the CDR3: TGTGCCAGGAAGGCCTACGGGGAGCTGTTTTTT. Translated, it gives CARKAYGELFF.

V gene TRBV7-2 combines with J gene TRBJ2-2; a possible D gene is TRBD2 (5 bases). Germline V gene data show CDR1 as SGHTA and CDR2 as FQGNSA. The V end lost 6 bases, the J end lost 7 bases, and 12 bases lay between the germline ends. CDR3 length: 13 amino acids. Here the CDR3 DNA reads TGTGCCAGCAGGTTTGGAGGAGACGGGGAGCTGTTTTTT. It encodes CASRFGGDGELFF.

This clonotype rates as medium-sized. The chain carries TRBV7-9 and TRBJ1-5, with 8 positions matching TRBD1. V lost 5 bases to trimming and J lost 2 bases; unmatched junction nucleotides: 2. Per the germline V gene, CDR1 is SEHNR and CDR2 is FQNEAQ (reference sequence). The CDR3 runs 14 residues. Here the CDR3 reads CASSPQGGNQPQHF. The CDR3 DNA reads TGTGCCAGCAGCCCACAGGGGGGCAATCAGCCCCAGCATTTT.

The chain carries TRBV19 and TRBJ1-2; 7 bases are shared with TRBD1. The CDR3 runs to 15 residues. Trimming removed 5 bases from V and 4 bases from J; junction bases left unmatched: 10. Germline V gene lookup returns CDR1 LNHDA and CDR2 SQIVND (reference sequence). DNA of the CDR3: TGTGCCAGTAGTGAGGGACAGCGACTTACCTATGGCTACACCTTC. This translates into CASSEGQRLTYGYTF.

This clonotype occurred a few times. V usage is TRBV7-8 and J usage is TRBJ1-1; perhaps TRBD1 as D (6 bases). The CDR3 totals 12 residues. Germline V gives CDR1 SGHVS, CDR2 FQNEAQ. The ends were cut back, 0 bases at V and 10 bases at J, with 9 bases in the middle. CDR3 residues: CASSLAEGVAFF. The CDR3 DNA is TGTGCCAGCAGCTTAGCGGAGGGGGTAGCTTTCTTT.

This clonotype has just a few counts. The CDR3 reads CATSNGDRVGNEQYF. The CDR3 DNA is TGTGCCACCAGCAATGGGGACAGGGTCGGGAACGAGCAGTACTTC. The rearrangement joins TRBV15 to TRBJ2-7, with 9 positions matching TRBD1. The V gene's germline CDR1 is LNHNV and CDR2 YYDKDF (reference sequence). The CDR3 spans 15 residues. Unmatched junction bases numbered 9, after V lost 4 bases and J lost 5 bases.

The rearrangement uses TRBV19 and TRBJ2-5, with 8 bases fitting TRBD1. Germline CDR1 reads LNHDA; CDR2 reads SQIVND (reference sequence). CDR3 length: 15 amino acids. V shed 7 bases and J 4 bases; nucleotides not matched to a gene: 11. CDR3 sequence (DNA): TGTGCCAGTACCCTCGGACAGGGTAGAGGAGAGACCCAGTACTTC. Residues: CASTLGQGRGETQYF.

The chain has TRBV6-2 or TRBV6-3 and TRBJ2-1, with TRBD2 matching over 12 bases. The ends lost 6 bases at V and 0 bases at J; junction bases unmatched: 6. The CDR3 is made up of 17 amino acids. Germline CDR1 and CDR2: MNHEY and SVGEGT. CDR3 protein: CASSYGLAGSSYNEQFF. The DNA of the CDR3 is TGTGCCAGCAGCTATGGACTAGCGGGAAGCTCCTACAATGAGCAGTTCTTC.

V is TRBV5-5 and J is TRBJ1-2, with D possibly TRBD1 on 5 matching bases. V lost 0 bases and J lost 7, with 16 bases in between. The V gene's germline CDR1 is SGHKS and CDR2 YYEKEE (reference sequence). The CDR3 runs 15 residues. The CDR3 loop reads CASSLGESGERGYTF. CDR3 nucleotide sequence: TGTGCCAGCAGCTTGGGGGAATCGGGGGAACGTGGCTACACCTTC.

This clonotype was seen only a few times. The V and J genes are TRBV7-2 and TRBJ2-2; D assignment may be TRBD1 or TRBD2 (5 bases each). The V and J ends lost 3 bases and 1 base respectively, with 18 bases between them. The CDR3 contains 18 residues. Germline assignment: CDR1 SGHTA and CDR2 FQGNSA. In DNA form, the CDR3 reads TGTGCCAGCAGCTTCGTCCATGTGGGGGTGGGGAACACCGGGGAGCTGTTTTTT. This translates into CASSFVHVGVGNTGELFF.

The J gene is TRBJ2-5, the V gene TRBV7-2; the match to TRBD2 covers 8 bases. The trim removed 0 bases at V and 5 bases at J, leaving 5 bases unmatched. CDR3 length equals 15 residues. The germline gives CDR1 SGHTA, CDR2 FQGNSA. Written as DNA, the CDR3 is TGTGCCAGCAGCTTAGCAACTAGCGGATGGGAGACCCAGTACTTC. Its protein is CASSLATSGWETQYF.

This clonotype turned up a few times. The rearrangement joins TRBV7-3 to TRBJ2-3; 9 bases align to TRBD2. Germline trimming cut 4 bases from V and 0 bases from J; bases unmatched to any gene: 5. CDR1 and CDR2 (germline): SGHTA, FQGTGA. This CDR3 spans 16 amino acids. The CDR3 loop reads CASSSKLAGSTDTQYF. CDR3 nucleotide sequence: TGTGCCAGCAGCTCCAAACTAGCGGGTAGCACAGATACGCAGTATTTT. Supplemented by reference TRBV7-3 and TRBJ2-3, the full variable domain reads GAGVSQTPSNKVTEKGKYVELRCDPISGHTALYWYRQSLGQGPEFLIYFQGTGAADDSGLPNDRFFAVRPEGSVSTLKIQRTERGDSAVYLCASSSKLAGSTDTQYFGPGTRLTVL.

This clonotype was detected only once. The gene calls are TRBV28 and TRBJ1-2, with 7 bases aligning to TRBD1. Trimming removed 4 bases from V and 13 bases from J; junction bases left unmatched: 9. Germline lookup yields CDR1 MDHEN and CDR2 SYDVKM. The CDR3 sequence is 12 residues long. The CDR3, as DNA: TGTGCCAGCAGTTCCTCCCCGGGACAGCGCACCTTC. It encodes CASSSSPGQRTF.

This clonotype showed up just a few times. This chain connects TRBV10-2 to TRBJ1-2; no clear D gene. The V end was cut by 6 bases, the J end by 4 bases, with 9 bases between. This CDR3 comprises 12 residues. CDR1 and CDR2 from the germline V gene are WSHSY and SAAADI. The CDR3 nucleotides are TGCGCCAGCAGGTCAGGTCGCTATGGCTACACCTTC. Translation gives CASRSGRYGYTF.

The chain links TRBV20-1 to TRBJ2-3; TRBD2 agrees at 14 bases. Losses at the gene ends were 0 bases for V and 4 bases for J; bases not matched to a gene: 12. CDR1 and CDR2 from the germline V gene are DFQATT and SNEGSKA (reference sequence). The CDR3 is 19 amino acids. CDR3 bases: TGCAGTGCTAGAGACCGACTAGCGGGAGGGAGGAGTGGGGCAGATACGCAGTATTTT. Protein: CSARDRLAGGRSGADTQYF.

J is TRBJ1-5 and V is TRBV12-3 or TRBV12-4; TRBD1 is a possible D gene (6 bases). The V end was cut by 7 bases, the J end by 6 bases, with 16 bases between. There are 14 residues in the CDR3. CDR3 amino acids: CASIQTGPGQPQHF. In nucleotides, the CDR3 is TGTGCCAGCATCCAAACAGGGCCTGGTCAGCCCCAGCATTTT.

This chain links TRBV9 with TRBJ2-1, with 9 bases matching TRBD2. The V and J ends lost 0 bases and 10 bases, in that order; junction bases with no gene match: 5. There are 14 residues in the CDR3. Germline V gene data show CDR1 as SGDLS and CDR2 as YYNGEE. CDR3 nucleotide sequence: TGTGCCAGCAGCGTAGTTTCGCTAGCGGGGGAGCAGTTCTTC. Residues: CASSVVSLAGEQFF.

The V and J genes are TRBV11-3 and TRBJ1-1, with D uncertain. Germline V gene sequence: CDR1 SGHNT, CDR2 YENEEA. The CDR3 extends over 12 amino acids. The ends were cut back, 1 base at V and 11 bases at J, with 11 bases in the middle. DNA of the CDR3: TGTGCCAGCAGCTTAGTTCTGGGGAGGGCTTTCTTT. Translated: CASSLVLGRAFF. Based on the CDR3 plus reference TRBV11-3 and TRBJ1-1, the full variable domain is EAGVVQSPRYKIIEKKQPVAFWCNPISGHNTLYWYLQNLGQGPELLIRYENEEAVDDSQLPKDRFSAERLKGVDSTLKIQPAELGDSAVYLCASSLVLGRAFFGQGTRLTVV.

J is TRBJ2-1 and V is TRBV11-3; 14 bases line up with TRBD2. The CDR3 is 16 residues long. The germline gives CDR1 SGHNT, CDR2 YENEEA. Trimming cost V 0 bases and J 9 bases; bases outside gene matches: 4. The chain's CDR3 is CASSLDGTSGRGEQFF. DNA of the CDR3: TGTGCCAGCAGCTTAGACGGGACTAGCGGGAGAGGTGAGCAGTTCTTC.

J is TRBJ2-2 and V is TRBV11-2; D may be TRBD1 (8 bases). V shed 4 bases and J shed 5 bases, with 14 bases lying between them. Germline CDR1 SGHAT, CDR2 FQNNGV. The CDR3 covers 15 residues. Here the CDR3 DNA reads TGTGCCAGCAGCTCCGGACAGGGAGGGACCGGGGAGCTGTTTTTT. It specifies CASSSGQGGTGELFF.

This clonotype was counted a few times. The rearrangement uses TRBV15 and TRBJ2-4; no clear D gene. The germline V gene has CDR1 LNHNV and CDR2 YYDKDF (reference sequence). The V and J ends lost 3 bases and 1 base respectively, with 13 bases between them. There are 16 residues in the CDR3. CDR3 residues: CATSSQQERAKNIQYF. CDR3 bases: TGTGCCACCAGCAGCCAACAAGAAAGGGCCAAAAACATTCAGTACTTC. Filled out from reference TRBV15 and TRBJ2-4, the complete variable domain reads DAMVIQNPRYQVTQFGKPVTLSCSQTLNHNVMYWYQQKSSQAPKLLFHYYDKDFNNEADTPDNFQSRRPNTSFCFLDIRSPGLGDTAMYLCATSSQQERAKNIQYFGAGTRLSVL.

The table lists this clonotype with a count of one. V usage is TRBV25-1 and J usage is TRBJ2-3, with 8 bases identical to TRBD1. The CDR3 is made up of 15 amino acids. Looked up from germline, CDR1 is MGHDK and CDR2 is SYGVNS. V shed 5 bases, J shed 2 bases, and the junction held 6 bases outside the gene matches. The DNA of the CDR3 is TGTGCCAGCAGTTTCGGACAGGGATACACAGATACGCAGTATTTT. Residues: CASSFGQGYTDTQYF.

The table lists this clonotype with a few counts. The gene calls are TRBV10-2 and TRBJ1-5, with D possibly matching TRBD1 (6 bases). The CDR3 spans 13 residues. Germline V CDR1 and CDR2: WSHSY, SAAADI. Deletions cut 3 bases from V and 5 bases from J, with 8 bases between. The CDR3 nucleotides are TGCGCCAGCAGTGAAGGGGGGCATCAGCCCCAGCATTTT. It codes for CASSEGGHQPQHF.